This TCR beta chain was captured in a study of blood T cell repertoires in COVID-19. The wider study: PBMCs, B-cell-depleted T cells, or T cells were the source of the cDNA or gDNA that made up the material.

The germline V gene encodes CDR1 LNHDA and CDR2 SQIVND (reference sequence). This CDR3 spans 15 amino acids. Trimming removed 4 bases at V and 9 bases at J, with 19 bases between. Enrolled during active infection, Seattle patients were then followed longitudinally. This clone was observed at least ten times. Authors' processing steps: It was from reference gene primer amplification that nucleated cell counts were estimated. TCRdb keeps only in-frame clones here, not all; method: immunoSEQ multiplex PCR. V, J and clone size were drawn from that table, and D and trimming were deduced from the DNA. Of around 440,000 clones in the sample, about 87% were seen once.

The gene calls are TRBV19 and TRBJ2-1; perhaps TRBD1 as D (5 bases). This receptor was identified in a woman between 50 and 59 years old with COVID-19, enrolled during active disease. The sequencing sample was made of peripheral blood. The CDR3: CASSTPVNRFPEQFF. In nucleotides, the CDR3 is TGTGCCAGTAGTACGCCCGTGAACAGGTTTCCTGAGCAGTTCTTC.